This record concerns one T cell receptor beta chain sequence. The repertoire was sequenced with immunoSEQ multiplex PCR; TCRdb's copy has only in-frame clones and lacks some. This sample carries just over 75,000 clones, more than 70% of them seen once, and the ten largest clones take just under 6%. Germline V lookup: CDR1 SGHNT, CDR2 YYREEE (reference sequence). The CDR3 is made up of 16 amino acids. V was clipped by 0 bases and J by 6 bases, with 16 bases between them. These data belong to a study of blood T cell repertoires in COVID-19. Study overall: Sites in the United States, Italy and Spain provided acute and convalescent COVID-19 samples.

This clonotype was obtained from a man aged 60-69 years with active or convalescent COVID-19. The chain combines TRBV5-4 with TRBJ2-1, with a weak D call TRBD1 (6 bases). Sequencing was done on a sample of peripheral blood. The CDR3: CASSLEGTKPSNEQFF. As DNA, the CDR3 is TGTGCCAGCAGCTTGGAGGGGACAAAACCCTCCAATGAGCAGTTCTTC.